This T cell receptor (beta chain) came from a study of blood T cell repertoires in COVID-19. Study in general: Acute and convalescent COVID-19 samples came from the United States, Italy and Spain. Nucleic acid was either cDNA or gDNA, and it came from T cells, B-cell-depleted T cells, or PBMCs.

CDR1 and CDR2 (germline): SNHLY, FYNNEI. The V segment lost 2 bases and the J segment 5 bases; nucleotides outside the gene matches: 3. The CDR3 sequence is 14 residues long. Only in-frame clones appear in the TCRdb table, and some are missing; sequencing was by immunoSEQ multiplex PCR. The sample has around 110,000 clones; roughly four fifths are singletons. The chain is built from TRBV2 and TRBJ2-3; 8 bases are shared with TRBD2. This clonotype originated in a woman aged 60 to 75 with acute or convalescent COVID-19. Sequencing was performed on peripheral blood. The CDR3 coding sequence is TGTGCCAGCAGTGAATGGCTAGCGGGAGATACGCAGTATTTT. This sequence encodes CASSEWLAGDTQYF.